Listed below are T cell receptor beta chains from one sample, sequenced in a study of blood T cell repertoires in COVID-19. The method was immunoSEQ multiplex PCR; TCRdb's version includes in-frame clones alone and lacks a portion of them. The table lists 90,000 to 110,000 clones, roughly 80% of them singletons. Sequencing was performed on peripheral blood. These TCRs come from a woman in her 70s with acute or convalescent COVID-19. CDR3s include the opening cysteine and the closing phenylalanine or tryptophan. A D gene is named only where the DNA matches it firmly. Clone size is stated in some rows and not others, as once, few, many or a class when expanded.

d_call: .; clone_size: few; v_call: TRBV5-4; j_call: TRBJ1-3; cdr3_aa: CASSFRDSGNTIYF; cdr3_nt: TGTGCCAGCAGCTTCAGGGACTCTGGAAACACCATATATTTT
d_call: .; clone_size: .; v_call: TRBV5-8; j_call: TRBJ1-2; cdr3_aa: CASSLAVPIYGYTF; cdr3_nt: TGTGCCAGCAGTTTGGCTGTCCCTATATATGGCTACACCTTC
d_call: .; clone_size: .; v_call: TRBV5-1; j_call: TRBJ2-1; cdr3_aa: CASSLDGISYNEQFF; cdr3_nt: TGCGCCAGCAGCTTGGACGGGATCTCCTACAATGAGCAGTTCTTC
d_call: TRBD1; clone_size: .; v_call: TRBV7-2; j_call: TRBJ1-6; cdr3_aa: CASSPSRGQGRPLHF; cdr3_nt: TGTGCCAGCAGCCCATCTCGGGGACAGGGACGACCCCTCCACTTT
d_call: TRBD2; clone_size: many; v_call: TRBV4-1; j_call: TRBJ2-7; cdr3_aa: CASSQDRYGLAGHLSSYEQYF; cdr3_nt: TGCGCCAGCAGCCAAGATCGATATGGACTAGCGGGGCACCTGAGCTCCTACGAGCAGTACTTC
d_call: .; clone_size: .; v_call: TRBV5-1; j_call: TRBJ2-5; cdr3_aa: CASSLAAGTIQETQYF; cdr3_nt: TGCGCCAGCAGCTTGGCCGCTGGAACTATCCAAGAGACCCAGTACTTC
d_call: TRBD1; clone_size: few; v_call: TRBV7-2; j_call: TRBJ1-2; cdr3_aa: CASSLEGANYGYTF; cdr3_nt: TGTGCCAGCAGCTTAGAGGGGGCCAACTATGGCTACACCTTC
d_call: .; clone_size: .; v_call: TRBV7-9; j_call: TRBJ2-5; cdr3_aa: CASSSSRDQETQYF; cdr3_nt: TGTGCCAGCAGCTCCTCGCGGGATCAGGAGACCCAGTACTTC
d_call: .; clone_size: .; v_call: TRBV19; j_call: TRBJ1-4; cdr3_aa: CASSITQGGEKLFF; cdr3_nt: TGTGCCAGTAGTATTACCCAGGGAGGTGAAAAACTGTTTTTT
d_call: .; clone_size: .; v_call: TRBV5-1; j_call: TRBJ2-2; cdr3_aa: CASSLQGFSNTGELFF; cdr3_nt: TGCGCCAGCAGCTTGCAGGGTTTCTCAAACACCGGGGAGCTGTTTTTT
d_call: .; clone_size: .; v_call: TRBV12-3/TRBV12-4; j_call: TRBJ2-7; cdr3_aa: CASSLKRTYEQYF; cdr3_nt: TGTGCCAGCAGTTTGAAAAGGACTTACGAGCAGTACTTC
d_call: .; clone_size: .; v_call: TRBV25-1; j_call: TRBJ1-1; cdr3_aa: CASSDTQGGDTEAFF; cdr3_nt: TGTGCCAGCAGTGATACTCAGGGTGGGGACACTGAAGCTTTCTTT
d_call: .; clone_size: few; v_call: TRBV3-1/TRBV3-2; j_call: TRBJ1-5; cdr3_aa: CASSQETQLNQPQHF; cdr3_nt: TGTGCCAGCAGCCAAGAGACACAGCTCAATCAGCCCCAGCATTTT
d_call: .; clone_size: .; v_call: TRBV6-2/TRBV6-3; j_call: TRBJ1-2; cdr3_aa: CASSYPGDYGYTF; cdr3_nt: TGTGCCAGCAGTTACCCGGGGGACTATGGCTACACCTTC
d_call: .; clone_size: .; v_call: TRBV5-4; j_call: TRBJ1-6; cdr3_aa: CASSFSSYNSPLHF; cdr3_nt: TGTGCCAGCAGCTTCAGCTCCTATAATTCACCCCTCCACTTT
d_call: TRBD1; clone_size: few; v_call: TRBV5-1; j_call: TRBJ1-1; cdr3_aa: CASSLDGQATEAFF; cdr3_nt: TGCGCCAGCAGCTTGGACGGACAGGCGACTGAAGCTTTCTTT
d_call: .; clone_size: .; v_call: TRBV15; j_call: TRBJ1-5; cdr3_aa: CATSRDGLQPNQPQHF; cdr3_nt: TGTGCCACCAGCAGAGATGGACTGCAGCCCAATCAGCCCCAGCATTTT
d_call: TRBD2; clone_size: .; v_call: TRBV3-1/TRBV3-2; j_call: TRBJ2-5; cdr3_aa: CASSQDLRSGETQYF; cdr3_nt: TGTGCCAGCAGCCAAGATCTACGTAGCGGGGAGACCCAGTACTTC
d_call: .; clone_size: .; v_call: TRBV30; j_call: TRBJ2-7; cdr3_aa: CAWSAQDEQYF; cdr3_nt: TGTGCCTGGAGTGCACAAGACGAGCAGTACTTC
d_call: .; clone_size: .; v_call: TRBV28; j_call: TRBJ2-1; cdr3_aa: CASSPPAGLNNEQFF; cdr3_nt: TGTGCCAGCAGTCCCCCGGCAGGTCTGAACAATGAGCAGTTCTTC
d_call: .; clone_size: .; v_call: TRBV5-5; j_call: TRBJ1-6; cdr3_aa: CASSLEQSNSPLHF; cdr3_nt: TGTGCCAGCAGCTTGGAACAGTCCAATTCACCCCTCCACTTT
d_call: .; clone_size: once; v_call: TRBV28; j_call: TRBJ2-3; cdr3_aa: CASSVRTSNTQYF; cdr3_nt: TGTGCCAGCAGTGTTCGGACTTCCAATACGCAGTATTTT
d_call: .; clone_size: .; v_call: TRBV6-6; j_call: TRBJ2-3; cdr3_aa: CASAPPLTDTQYF; cdr3_nt: TGTGCCAGCGCGCCCCCTCTCACAGATACGCAGTATTTT
d_call: TRBD2; clone_size: .; v_call: TRBV29-1; j_call: TRBJ2-1; cdr3_aa: CSVGGLAGNYNEQFF; cdr3_nt: TGCAGCGTAGGGGGACTAGCGGGGAATTACAATGAGCAGTTCTTC
d_call: .; clone_size: .; v_call: TRBV6-5; j_call: TRBJ2-1; cdr3_aa: CASSYEGQGMDEQFF; cdr3_nt: TGTGCCAGCAGTTACGAAGGGCAGGGCATGGATGAGCAGTTCTTC
d_call: TRBD1; clone_size: .; v_call: TRBV6-2/TRBV6-3; j_call: TRBJ1-5; cdr3_aa: CASSPTGAQYQPQHF; cdr3_nt: TGTGCCAGCAGTCCGACAGGGGCGCAATATCAGCCCCAGCATTTT
d_call: .; clone_size: .; v_call: TRBV11-3; j_call: TRBJ2-2; cdr3_aa: CASSLGFEGELFF; cdr3_nt: TGTGCCAGCAGCTTGGGCTTCGAGGGGGAGCTGTTTTTT
d_call: TRBD1; clone_size: .; v_call: TRBV28; j_call: TRBJ2-3; cdr3_aa: CASSFWDRATDTQYF; cdr3_nt: TGTGCCAGCAGTTTCTGGGACAGGGCCACAGATACGCAGTATTTT